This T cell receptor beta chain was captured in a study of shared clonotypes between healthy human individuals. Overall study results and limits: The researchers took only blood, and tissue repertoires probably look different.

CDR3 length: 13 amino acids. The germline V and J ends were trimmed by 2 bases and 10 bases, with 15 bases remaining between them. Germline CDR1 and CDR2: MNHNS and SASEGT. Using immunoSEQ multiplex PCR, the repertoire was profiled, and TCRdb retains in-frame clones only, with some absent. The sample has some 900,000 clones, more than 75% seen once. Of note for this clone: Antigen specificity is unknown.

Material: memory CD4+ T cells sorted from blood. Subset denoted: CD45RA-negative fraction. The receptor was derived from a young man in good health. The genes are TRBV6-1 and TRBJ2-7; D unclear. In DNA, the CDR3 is TGTGCCAGCAGTGAAACTGGCCGATCTCGTCAGTACTTC. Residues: CASSETGRSRQYF.